This TCR beta chain originates from a study of blood T cell repertoires in COVID-19. At the level of the study: Whether acute or convalescent, the COVID-19 samples came from the United States, Italy and Spain. T cells, B-cell-depleted T cells, or PBMCs supplied cDNA or gDNA.

As handled by the study authors: By means of reference gene primer amplification, nucleated cell counts were estimated. Using immunoSEQ multiplex PCR, the repertoire was profiled, and TCRdb retains in-frame clones only, with some absent. The V and J calls and the clone size are those of that table, but D and trimming were determined from the DNA. The data show around 49,000 clones, approximately 88% seen once. The sample comprised peripheral blood. The clonotype originates from a human donor in a cohort sampled during active COVID-19.

CDR3 loop: CASSSGRGMVGSEQFF. DNA of the CDR3: TGTGCCAGCAGCTCAGGCCGGGGAATGGTCGGGAGTGAGCAGTTCTTC. The genes are TRBV5-8 and TRBJ2-1; D perhaps matches TRBD2 (6 bases). The V and J ends lost 3 bases and 9 bases respectively, with 22 bases between them. This CDR3 region has 16 residues. The germline CDR1 and CDR2 sequences are SGHTS and YDEGEE.